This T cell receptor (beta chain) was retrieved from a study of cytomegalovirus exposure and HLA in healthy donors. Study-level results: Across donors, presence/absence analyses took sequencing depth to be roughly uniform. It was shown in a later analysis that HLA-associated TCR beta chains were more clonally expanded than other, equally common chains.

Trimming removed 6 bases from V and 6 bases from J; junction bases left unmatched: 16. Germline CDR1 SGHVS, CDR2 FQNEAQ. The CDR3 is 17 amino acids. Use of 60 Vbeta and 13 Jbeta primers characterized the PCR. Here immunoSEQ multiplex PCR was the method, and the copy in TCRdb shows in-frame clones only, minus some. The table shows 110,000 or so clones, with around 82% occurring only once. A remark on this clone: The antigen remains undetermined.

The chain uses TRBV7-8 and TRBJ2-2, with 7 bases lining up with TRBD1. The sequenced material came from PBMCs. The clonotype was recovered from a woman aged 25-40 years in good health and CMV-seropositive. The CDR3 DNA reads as TGTGCCAGCAGACACATATATCGGACAGGTCCGGCCGGGGAGCTGTTTTTT. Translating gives CASRHIYRTGPAGELFF.